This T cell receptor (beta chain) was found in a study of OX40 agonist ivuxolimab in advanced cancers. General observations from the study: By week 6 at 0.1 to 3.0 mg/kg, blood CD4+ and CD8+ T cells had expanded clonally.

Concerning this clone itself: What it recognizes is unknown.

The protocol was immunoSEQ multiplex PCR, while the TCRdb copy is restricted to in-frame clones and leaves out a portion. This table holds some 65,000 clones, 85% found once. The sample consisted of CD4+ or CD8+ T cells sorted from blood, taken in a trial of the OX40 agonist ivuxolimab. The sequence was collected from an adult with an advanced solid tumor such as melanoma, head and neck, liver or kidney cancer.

The CDR3 region has the DNA TGTGCCAGCTTTTTCGGCTATGGCTACACCTTC. Translated, it gives CASFFGYGYTF. The chain recombines TRBV6-6 with TRBJ1-2; unclear D gene. Germline V CDR1 and CDR2: MNHNY, SVGAGI (reference sequence). This CDR3 is 11 amino acids long. V lost 8 bases, J lost 4 bases, and 8 bases lay in between.